What follows are 22 T cell receptor beta chains derived from one specimen sequenced in a study of blood T cell repertoires in COVID-19. Profiled with immunoSEQ multiplex PCR; TCRdb holds only in-frame clones, not every one. The data contain roughly 80,000 clones, about four fifths of them singletons. Sequencing was performed on peripheral blood. The origin of the receptors is a woman aged 60-75 years with acute or convalescent COVID-19.

This chain links TRBV29-1 with TRBJ1-3; no clear D gene. The germline V and J ends were trimmed by 4 bases and 3 bases, with 13 bases remaining between them. This CDR3 region has 14 residues. Germline assignment: CDR1 SQVTM and CDR2 ANQGSEA. CDR3 DNA sequence: TGCAGCGTTGTGGTAGTGGGCTTTGGAAACACCATATATTTT. Amino acid sequence: CSVVVVGFGNTIYF.

This sequence joins TRBV10-2 and TRBJ1-2; possible D gene TRBD1, 5 bases. CDR1 WSHSY and CDR2 SAAADI come from the germline V gene. The CDR3 spans 13 residues. The germline V and J ends were trimmed by 9 bases and 0 bases, with 11 bases remaining between them. CDR3 DNA: TGCGCCAGTACAGGATCCCCTAACTATGGCTACACCTTC. Translation gives CASTGSPNYGYTF.

This clone was recorded a few times. The rearrangement uses TRBV18 and TRBJ1-1, with TRBD1 matching 7 bases. The CDR3 sequence is 13 residues long. Germline CDR1 and CDR2: KGHSH and LQKENI. Trimming cost V 4 bases and J 4 bases; bases outside gene matches: 3. CDR3 loop: CASSRQGSTEAFF. The CDR3, as DNA: TGTGCCAGCTCACGACAGGGAAGCACTGAAGCTTTCTTT.

This clone has a handful of counts. The V call is TRBV5-1, the J call TRBJ2-5; TRBD1 might be the D (6 bases). Germline V CDR1 and CDR2: SGHRS, YFSETQ. The CDR3 runs 14 residues. Deletions cut 2 bases from V and 4 bases from J, with 12 bases between. The CDR3 sequence: CASSFFGGRETQYF. In DNA form, the CDR3 reads TGCGCCAGCAGCTTTTTTGGGGGCCGAGAGACCCAGTACTTC.

This clone was recorded a few times. This chain uses TRBV7-2 with TRBJ1-6; 8 nucleotides line up with TRBD1. Germline V gene lookup returns CDR1 SGHTA and CDR2 FQGNSA. Trimming took 5 bases from V and 9 from J; bases not matched to a gene: 9. CDR3 length: 15 residues. CDR3 DNA: TGTGCCAGCAGCGGACAACAGGGGGGGGGTTCACCCCTCCACTTT. Its protein product is CASSGQQGGGSPLHF. The full variable domain, in which reference TRBV7-2 and TRBJ1-6 provide the parts outside the CDR3, is GAGVSQSPSNKVTEKGKDVELRCDPISGHTALYWYRQSLGQGLEFLIYFQGNSAPDKSGLPSDRFSAERTGGSVSTLTIQRTQQEDSAVYLCASSGQQGGGSPLHFGNGTRLTVT.

This chain uses TRBV7-3 with TRBJ2-1, with 11 bases fitting TRBD2. V lost 1 base to trimming and J lost 0 bases; unmatched junction nucleotides: 2. Germline CDR1 is SGHTA and CDR2 is FQGTGA. The CDR3 length is 17 residues. The CDR3: CASSLIGTSGSYNEQFF. CDR3 DNA: TGTGCCAGCAGCTTAATCGGGACTAGCGGCTCCTACAATGAGCAGTTCTTC.

This clone was seen once. This sequence joins TRBV7-2 and TRBJ1-2; 9 nucleotides match TRBD1. CDR3 size: 14 residues. Germline CDR1 reads SGHTA; CDR2 reads FQGNSA. J gave up 4 bases and V 7 bases, and 7 bases lay outside the gene matches. The CDR3 is CASKGTGSFYGYTF. The DNA for the CDR3 is TGTGCCAGCAAAGGGACAGGGTCTTTCTATGGCTACACCTTC.

The CDR3 sequence is CASSVVDSTGTQYF. Written as DNA, the CDR3 is TGTGCCAGCAGCGTAGTGGACTCAACGGGGACCCAGTACTTC. The chain employs TRBV9 and TRBJ2-5; the D gene is possibly TRBD2 (5 bases). The germline V and J ends were trimmed by 0 bases and 7 bases, with 13 bases remaining between them. Germline CDR1 is SGDLS and CDR2 is YYNGEE. This CDR3 spans 14 amino acids.

The V and J genes are TRBV6-1 and TRBJ2-7, with D possibly matching TRBD1 (6 bases). V lost 2 bases to trimming and J lost 5 bases, with 16 bases between them. This CDR3 is 15 amino acids long. The germline V gene has CDR1 MNHNS and CDR2 SASEGT. CDR3 coding DNA: TGTGCCAGCAGTGAACAGGGGTTTAATGTCCACGAGCAGTACTTC. Translated, it gives CASSEQGFNVHEQYF.

The chain links TRBV3-1 (or the pseudogene TRBV3-2) to TRBJ2-3, with 10 bases matching TRBD2. The V segment lost 3 bases and the J segment 5 bases; nucleotides outside the gene matches: 5. CDR1 and CDR2 (germline): LGHDT, YNNKEL (reference sequence). The CDR3 runs to 15 residues. CDR3 protein: CASSHPLAGVDTQYF. The CDR3 region has the DNA TGTGCCAGCAGCCACCCGCTAGCGGGAGTAGATACGCAGTATTTT.

This chain joins TRBV5-1 and TRBJ2-5; D might be TRBD2 (5 bases). Germline V gives CDR1 SGHRS, CDR2 YFSETQ. CDR3 length: 15 amino acids. Trimming left V 0 bases short and J 3 bases short, with 12 bases between. CDR3 amino acids: CASSLGGTREETQYF. CDR3 bases: TGCGCCAGCAGCTTGGGGGGTACTAGGGAAGAGACCCAGTACTTC. Complete variable domain (other parts from reference TRBV5-1 and TRBJ2-5): KAGVTQTPRYLIKTRGQQVTLSCSPISGHRSVSWYQQTPGQGLQFLFEYFSETQRNKGNFPGRFSGRQFSNSRSEMNVSTLELGDSALYLCASSLGGTREETQYFGPGTRLLVL.

The gene calls are TRBV11-3 and TRBJ1-4; 8 nucleotides line up with TRBD1. The CDR3 sequence is 15 residues long. V lost 3 bases to trimming and J lost 1 base; unmatched junction nucleotides: 1. Germline CDR1 reads SGHNT; CDR2 reads YENEEA. In DNA form, the CDR3 reads TGTGCCAGCAGCTTCGGGACAGGAACTAATGAAAAACTGTTTTTT. Translation: CASSFGTGTNEKLFF.

This chain links TRBV30 with TRBJ1-1; unclear D gene. This CDR3 contains 13 residues. Trimming cost V 0 bases and J 8 bases, with 13 bases left between them. Germline V gene data show CDR1 as GTSNPN and CDR2 as SVGIG (reference sequence). This CDR3 reads CAWSVTVEVEAFF. The CDR3 DNA is TGTGCCTGGAGTGTAACGGTGGAGGTGGAAGCTTTCTTT.

The rearrangement joins TRBV28 to TRBJ2-2, with a tentative D call TRBD2 (6 bases). Deletions cut 7 bases from V and 5 bases from J, with 17 bases between. Germline-derived CDR1 and CDR2 are MDHEN and SYDVKM. The CDR3 runs to 15 residues. CDR3 sequence (DNA): TGTGCCAGCACCGTGGGCGGGATTTCTACCGGGGAGCTGTTTTTT. As protein: CASTVGGISTGELFF.

The chain couples TRBV6-5 to TRBJ1-2, with D perhaps TRBD1 (5 bases). V was pared by 6 bases and J by 4 bases, with 18 bases between. The germline V gene encodes CDR1 MNHEY and CDR2 SVGAGI. There are 15 residues in the CDR3. CDR3 DNA sequence: TGTGCCAGCAGAGGCCAGGGCCAGGCGTTCTATGGCTACACCTTC. Amino acids: CASRGQGQAFYGYTF.

The rearrangement links TRBV28 to TRBJ2-2; 8 bases are a match to TRBD1. Germline V CDR1 and CDR2: MDHEN, SYDVKM. CDR3 size: 18 residues. J was trimmed by 7 bases and V by 7 bases; bases with no gene match: 20. CDR3 nucleotide sequence: TGTGCCAGCACCCGATTCCGAGCAGGGGGCTTCATCGGCGGGGAGCTGTTTTTT. This codes for CASTRFRAGGFIGGELFF.

The V call is TRBV2, the J call TRBJ1-5; the D is unclear. Germline CDR1 and CDR2: SNHLY and FYNNEI. This CDR3 spans 15 amino acids. V lost 4 bases and J 4 bases, leaving 14 bases between the germline ends. CDR3: CASSASTAGNQPQHF. The CDR3 DNA follows: TGTGCCAGCAGTGCCTCCACGGCAGGTAATCAGCCCCAGCATTTT.

The CDR3 region is CASSQTGFLTQYF. The CDR3 DNA reads TGTGCCAGCAGCCAGACAGGGTTTTTAACCCAGTACTTC. This rearrangement joins TRBV12-3 or TRBV12-4 to TRBJ2-5; 7 bases line up with TRBD1. The CDR3 is 13 residues long. V was pared by 6 bases and J by 8 bases, with 9 bases of the junction left unmatched.

This clone showed up just a few times. This rearrangement joins TRBV9 to TRBJ2-7; 9 positions agree with TRBD2. J gave up 7 bases and V 0 bases, and 11 bases lay outside the gene matches. Germline CDR1 is SGDLS and CDR2 is YYNGEE. The CDR3 length is 16 residues. CDR3 sequence reads: CASSVGRRGGLSEQYF. Written as DNA, the CDR3 is TGTGCCAGCAGCGTAGGTAGGCGGGGGGGACTCTCGGAGCAGTACTTC.

The rearrangement joins TRBV6-5 to TRBJ2-3, with D hard to call. Trimming removed 6 bases from V and 0 bases from J, with 10 bases in between. The CDR3 contains 14 residues. Germline values: CDR1 MNHEY, CDR2 SVGAGI. Written as DNA, the CDR3 is TGTGCCAGCAGAGTGACACACAGCACAGATACGCAGTATTTT. This codes for CASRVTHSTDTQYF.

The chain couples TRBV10-3 to TRBJ2-5; 10 nucleotides match TRBD1. The CDR3 length is 14 residues. Trimming took 9 bases from V and 5 from J; bases not matched to a gene: 9. CDR1 ENHRY and CDR2 SYGVKD come from the germline V gene. In nucleotides, the CDR3 is TGTGCCATACGACCGGACAGGGGGTGGGAGACCCAGTACTTC. It translates to CAIRPDRGWETQYF.

The genes are TRBV30 and TRBJ1-6, with 9 bases identical to TRBD1. The CDR3 is 15 residues long. V shed 0 bases and J 10 bases; nucleotides not matched to a gene: 7. Per germline, CDR1 GTSNPN and CDR2 SVGIG (reference sequence). For the CDR3, the DNA is TGTGCCTGGAGTGTATACCGGACAGGGGTGTCACCCCTCCACTTT. Its protein is CAWSVYRTGVSPLHF.